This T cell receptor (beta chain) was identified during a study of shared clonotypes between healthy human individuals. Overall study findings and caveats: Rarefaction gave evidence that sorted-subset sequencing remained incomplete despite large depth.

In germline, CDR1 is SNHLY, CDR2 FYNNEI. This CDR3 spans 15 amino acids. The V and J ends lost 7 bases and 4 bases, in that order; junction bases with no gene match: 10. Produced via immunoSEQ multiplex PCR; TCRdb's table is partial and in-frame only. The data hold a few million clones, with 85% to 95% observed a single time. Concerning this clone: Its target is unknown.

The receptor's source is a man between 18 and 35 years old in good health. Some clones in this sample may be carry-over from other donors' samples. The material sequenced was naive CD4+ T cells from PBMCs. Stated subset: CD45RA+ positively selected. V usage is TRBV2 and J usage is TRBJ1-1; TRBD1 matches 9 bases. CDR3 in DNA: TGTGCCAGCACACCGGGACAGGGTATGGGCACTGAAGCTTTCTTT. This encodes CASTPGQGMGTEAFF.